What follows is one T cell receptor beta chain and its context. This entry belongs to a study of blood T cell repertoires in COVID-19. Background on the study: The cDNA or gDNA used as material had been derived from T cells, B-cell-depleted T cells, or PBMCs.

Enrollment of patients from Seattle took place during active infection, with longitudinal follow-up. Authors' data handling: Counts of nucleated cells, estimated from reference gene primer amplification, were obtained. Generated by immunoSEQ multiplex PCR, the TCRdb table keeps only in-frame clones and is missing some. D and trimming come from the DNA, and the V and J calls and clone size come from that table. The sample contains about 62,000 clones, 75% to 90% of which appear only once. CDR3 length: 17 amino acids. Deletions cut 1 base from V and 8 bases from J, with 20 bases between. In germline, CDR1 is SEHNR, CDR2 FQNEAQ (reference sequence).

The sequencing sample was made of peripheral blood. The gene calls are TRBV7-9 and TRBJ1-4, with D tentatively TRBD1 (5 bases). The receptor was isolated from a woman aged 60-75 years with COVID-19, enrolled during active disease. DNA of the CDR3: TGTGCCAGCAGCTTAGGCGGCACCGCAGGGCTTGGGGAAAAACTGTTTTTT. This gives the protein CASSLGGTAGLGEKLFF.